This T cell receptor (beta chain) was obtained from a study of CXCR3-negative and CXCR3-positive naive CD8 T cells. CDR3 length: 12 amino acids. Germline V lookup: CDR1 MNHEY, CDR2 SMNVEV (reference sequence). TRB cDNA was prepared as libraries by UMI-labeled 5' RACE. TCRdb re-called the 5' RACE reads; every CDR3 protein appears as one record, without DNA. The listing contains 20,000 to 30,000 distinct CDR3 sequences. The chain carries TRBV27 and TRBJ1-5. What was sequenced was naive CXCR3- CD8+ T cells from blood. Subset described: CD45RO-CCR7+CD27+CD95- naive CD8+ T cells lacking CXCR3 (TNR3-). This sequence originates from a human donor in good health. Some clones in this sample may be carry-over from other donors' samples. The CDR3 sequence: CASSRRNQPQHF.